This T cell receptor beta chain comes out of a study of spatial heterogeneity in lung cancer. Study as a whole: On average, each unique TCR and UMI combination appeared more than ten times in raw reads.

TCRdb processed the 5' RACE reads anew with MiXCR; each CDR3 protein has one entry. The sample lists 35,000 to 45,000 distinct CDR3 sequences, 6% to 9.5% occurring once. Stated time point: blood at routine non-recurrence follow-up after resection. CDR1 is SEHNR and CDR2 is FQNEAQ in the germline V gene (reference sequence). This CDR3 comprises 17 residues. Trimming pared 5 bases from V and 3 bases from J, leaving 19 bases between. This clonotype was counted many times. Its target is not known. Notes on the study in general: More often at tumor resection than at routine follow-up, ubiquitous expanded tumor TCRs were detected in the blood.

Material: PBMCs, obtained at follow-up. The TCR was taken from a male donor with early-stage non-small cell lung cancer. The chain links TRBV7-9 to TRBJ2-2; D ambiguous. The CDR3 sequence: CASSPPSGDLYTGELFF. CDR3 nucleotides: TGTGCCAGCAGCCCCCCTTCCGGTGACTTGTACACCGGGGAGCTGTTTTTT.